These 9 T cell receptor beta chains share one sample of origin, sequenced in a study of post-analysis software for immune sequencing data. Unique-molecular-identifier-tagged TCR beta cDNA libraries were used. TCRdb reprocessed the PCR reads via MiXCR and lists one record per CDR3 protein. The sample shows hundreds of thousands of distinct CDR3 sequences, approximately 53% of them seen only once. General study points: About five TRBV segments appeared more often in patients than in controls, and TRBV5-6, TRBV5-1 and TRBV20-1 were among these.

What these receptors recognize is not known. The sequenced material came from blood. Receptors originate from a girl under 18 with multiple sclerosis.

At least ten counts were recorded for this clonotype. The V gene is TRBV20-1, the J gene TRBJ2-7, with D tentatively TRBD2 (6 bases). This CDR3 spans 12 amino acids. CDR1 is DFQATT, CDR2 SNEGSKA, per germline (reference sequence). Trimming shortened V by 3 bases and J by 2 bases, and 8 bases separated the two germline ends. The CDR3 is CSAREGTYEQYF. The CDR3, as DNA: TGCAGTGCTAGGGAGGGCACCTACGAGCAGTACTTC.

This chain connects TRBV5-1 to TRBJ2-1; D may be TRBD2 (6 bases). Trimming pared 3 bases from V and 0 bases from J, leaving 13 bases between. There are 16 residues in the CDR3. CDR1 is SGHRS and CDR2 is YFSETQ in the germline V gene. CDR3 in DNA: TGCGCCAGCAGCTGGGGACTGTTAAGCTCCTACAATGAGCAGTTCTTC. Protein sequence: CASSWGLLSSYNEQFF. The complete variable domain, with remaining parts taken from reference TRBV5-1 and TRBJ2-1, reads KAGVTQTPRYLIKTRGQQVTLSCSPISGHRSVSWYQQTPGQGLQFLFEYFSETQRNKGNFPGRFSGRQFSNSRSEMNVSTLELGDSALYLCASSWGLLSSYNEQFFGPGTRLTVL.

This clonotype came up a few times. A junction boundary mismatches the germline segment, possibly from a read error. This rearrangement joins TRBV20-1 to TRBJ2-1; D uncertain. Germline V gives CDR1 DFQATT, CDR2 SNEGSKA (reference sequence). The CDR3 has 12 amino acids. This chain's CDR3 is CSARDYSNERFF. The DNA for the CDR3 is TGCAGTGCTAGGGATTACAGCAATGAGCGGTTCTTC.

The chain is built from TRBV14 and TRBJ2-3; D call uncertain. Germline V CDR1 and CDR2: SGHDN, FVKESK. The CDR3 has 17 amino acids. The V end lost 2 bases, the J end lost 1 base, and 16 bases lay between the germline ends. Here the CDR3 reads CASSQKSVGPRTDTQYF. The DNA of the CDR3 is TGTGCCAGCAGCCAAAAAAGCGTAGGCCCTCGCACAGATACGCAGTATTTT.

This chain joins TRBV28 and TRBJ2-4, with D perhaps given as TRBD1 or TRBD2 (5 bases each). In germline, CDR1 is MDHEN, CDR2 SYDVKM. CDR3 length equals 17 residues. V dropped 7 bases and J dropped 1 base, with 20 bases sitting between them. CDR3 DNA sequence: TGTGCCAGCACCCCTGGGACCCAGTGGCTGGCCAAAAACATTCAGTACTTC. It encodes CASTPGTQWLAKNIQYF.

This clonotype was seen a few times. This chain joins TRBV15 and TRBJ2-3, with 7 bases fitting TRBD1. Looked up from germline, CDR1 is LNHNV and CDR2 is YYDKDF (reference sequence). The ends lost 5 bases at V and 0 bases at J; junction bases unmatched: 5. There are 15 residues in the CDR3. CDR3 sequence reads: CATSEQTGSTDTQYF. In DNA form, the CDR3 reads TGTGCCACCAGCGAACAGACAGGGAGCACAGATACGCAGTATTTT.

This clonotype was detected only once. The chain joins TRBV5-1 to TRBJ2-7; no reliable D call. V gave up 4 bases and J gave up 7 bases, with 15 bases separating them. From germline, CDR1 is SGHRS and CDR2 YFSETQ. This CDR3 region has 13 residues. The DNA for the CDR3 is TGCGCCAGCAGCCCATGGATTTCATGGGAGCAGTACTTC. Protein product: CASSPWISWEQYF.

The rearrangement joins TRBV29-1 to TRBJ1-2; D gene unclear. The CDR3 runs 11 residues. Trimming stripped 1 base from V and 6 bases from J, with 6 bases between. CDR1 and CDR2 from the germline V gene are SQVTM and ANQGSEA. The CDR3 DNA sequence: TGCAGCGTTGAAGCCCAGAATGGCTACACCTTC. It specifies CSVEAQNGYTF.

This clonotype was picked up a small number of times. The chain employs TRBV20-1 and TRBJ1-1; 10 bases match TRBD1. The germline V gene encodes CDR1 DFQATT and CDR2 SNEGSKA (reference sequence). This CDR3 has 13 amino acids. V lost 2 bases, J lost 4 bases, and 1 base stayed unmatched. The CDR3 spells CSARRTGGTEAFF. In nucleotides, the CDR3 is TGCAGTGCTAGAAGGACAGGGGGCACTGAAGCTTTCTTT.